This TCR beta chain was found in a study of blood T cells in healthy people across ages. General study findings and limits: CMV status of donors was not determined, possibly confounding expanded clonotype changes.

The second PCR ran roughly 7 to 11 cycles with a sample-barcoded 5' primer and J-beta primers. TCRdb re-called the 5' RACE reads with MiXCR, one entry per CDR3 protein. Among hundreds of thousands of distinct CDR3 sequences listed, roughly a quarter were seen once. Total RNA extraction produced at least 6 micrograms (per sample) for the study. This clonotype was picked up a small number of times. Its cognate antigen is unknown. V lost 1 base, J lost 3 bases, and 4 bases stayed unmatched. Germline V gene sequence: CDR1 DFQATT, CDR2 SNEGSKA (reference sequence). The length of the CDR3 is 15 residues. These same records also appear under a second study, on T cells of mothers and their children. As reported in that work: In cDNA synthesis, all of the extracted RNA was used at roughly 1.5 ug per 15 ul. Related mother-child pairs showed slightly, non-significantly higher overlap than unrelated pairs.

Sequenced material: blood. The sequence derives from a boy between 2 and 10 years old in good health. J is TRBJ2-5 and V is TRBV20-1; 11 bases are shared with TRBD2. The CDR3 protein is CSARVQGLAEETQYF. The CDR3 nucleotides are TGCAGTGCTAGAGTCCAGGGACTAGCGGAAGAGACCCAGTACTTC.